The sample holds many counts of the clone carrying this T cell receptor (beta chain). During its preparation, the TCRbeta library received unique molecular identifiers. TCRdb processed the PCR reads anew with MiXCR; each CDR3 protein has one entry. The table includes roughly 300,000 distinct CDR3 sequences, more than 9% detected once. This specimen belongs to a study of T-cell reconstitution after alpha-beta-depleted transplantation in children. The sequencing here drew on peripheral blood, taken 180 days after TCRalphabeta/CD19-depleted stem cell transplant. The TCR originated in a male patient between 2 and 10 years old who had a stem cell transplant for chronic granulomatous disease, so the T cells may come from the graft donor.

The CDR3 loop is CSARNQGRETQYF. The DNA for the CDR3 is TGCAGTGCTAGGAATCAGGGGCGAGAGACCCAGTACTTC. The chain joins TRBV20-1 to TRBJ2-5; the D gene is possibly TRBD1 (6 bases). Trimming pared 3 bases from V and 4 bases from J, leaving 12 bases between. The CDR3 runs 13 residues. Germline CDR1 is DFQATT and CDR2 is SNEGSKA (reference sequence).